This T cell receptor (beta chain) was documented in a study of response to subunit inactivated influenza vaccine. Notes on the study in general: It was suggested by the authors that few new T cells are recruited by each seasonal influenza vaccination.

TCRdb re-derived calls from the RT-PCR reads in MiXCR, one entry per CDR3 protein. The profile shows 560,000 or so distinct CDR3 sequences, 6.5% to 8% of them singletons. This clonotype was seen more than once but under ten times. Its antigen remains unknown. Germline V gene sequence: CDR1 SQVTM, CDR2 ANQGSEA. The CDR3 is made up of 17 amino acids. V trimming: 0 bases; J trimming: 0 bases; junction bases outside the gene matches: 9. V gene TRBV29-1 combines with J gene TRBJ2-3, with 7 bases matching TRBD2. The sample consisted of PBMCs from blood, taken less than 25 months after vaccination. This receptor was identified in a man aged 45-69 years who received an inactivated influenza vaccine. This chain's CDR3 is CSVEEPSGAGSTDTQYF. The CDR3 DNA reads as TGCAGCGTTGAAGAACCAAGCGGAGCGGGGAGCACAGATACGCAGTATTTT.